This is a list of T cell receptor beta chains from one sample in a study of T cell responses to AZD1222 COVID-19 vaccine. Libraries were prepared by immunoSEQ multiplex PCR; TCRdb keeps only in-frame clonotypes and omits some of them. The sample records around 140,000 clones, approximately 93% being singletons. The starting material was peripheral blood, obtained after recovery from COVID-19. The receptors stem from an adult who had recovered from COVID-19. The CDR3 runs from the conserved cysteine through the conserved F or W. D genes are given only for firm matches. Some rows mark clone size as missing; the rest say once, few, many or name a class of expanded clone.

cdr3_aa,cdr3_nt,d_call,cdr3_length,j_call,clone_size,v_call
CASSLTRGRQFF,TGTGCCAGCTCACTAACGCGGGGACGGCAGTTCTTC,NA,12,TRBJ2-1,NA,TRBV18
CASSSRLVDRANYGYTF,TGTGCCAGCAGCTCCCGCTTGGTGGACAGGGCAAACTATGGCTACACCTTC,TRBD1,17,TRBJ1-2,NA,TRBV11-2
CASSELGPDSYEQYF,TGTGCCAGCAGTGAACTGGGCCCCGACTCCTACGAGCAGTACTTC,NA,15,TRBJ2-7,NA,TRBV6-1
CASKGQGSPSQETQYF,TGTGCCAGCAAGGGACAGGGGTCCCCCTCACAAGAGACCCAGTACTTC,TRBD1,16,TRBJ2-5,NA,TRBV28
CASSYPLSGVNTGELFF,TGTGCCAGCAGTTACCCCCTCTCGGGAGTCAACACCGGGGAGCTGTTTTTT,NA,17,TRBJ2-2,NA,TRBV28
CASSEDRRDSPLHF,TGTGCCAGCAGCGAGGACAGGAGGGATTCACCCCTCCACTTT,TRBD1,14,TRBJ1-6,NA,TRBV5-6
CASSFGGAGELFF,TGTGCCAGCAGCTTCGGGGGAGCCGGGGAGCTGTTTTTT,NA,13,TRBJ2-2,NA,TRBV13
CASSQGNRRTDTQYF,TGCGCCAGCAGCCAGGGGAACAGACGCACAGATACGCAGTATTTT,NA,15,TRBJ2-3,NA,TRBV5-1
CAIRDGREESYEQYF,TGTGCCATCAGGGATGGGAGGGAGGAAAGCTACGAGCAGTACTTC,TRBD2,15,TRBJ2-7,NA,TRBV10-3
CASSYSVNTEAFF,TGTGCCAGCAGTTATTCTGTTAACACTGAAGCTTTCTTT,NA,13,TRBJ1-1,NA,TRBV6-2/TRBV6-3
CAIRGTSGYSTGELFF,TGTGCCATCAGGGGGACTAGCGGCTACTCCACCGGGGAGCTGTTTTTT,TRBD2,16,TRBJ2-2,once,TRBV10-3
CASSSGTGGSPLHF,TGTGCCAGCAGCTCCGGGACAGGGGGTTCACCCCTCCACTTT,TRBD1,14,TRBJ1-6,NA,TRBV7-3
CASSREQGPNTGELFF,TGCGCCAGCAGCCGGGAACAGGGCCCAAACACCGGGGAGCTGTTTTTT,NA,16,TRBJ2-2,NA,TRBV5-1
CAWSVQLAAEAFF,TGTGCCTGGAGTGTACAACTTGCAGCAGAAGCTTTCTTT,NA,13,TRBJ1-1,NA,TRBV30
CASSFYQRESTDTQYF,TGTGCCAGCAGCTTTTACCAGCGGGAGAGCACAGATACGCAGTATTTT,TRBD2,16,TRBJ2-3,once,TRBV7-6
CASSYSKGRGVTDTQYF,TGTGCCAGCAGTTACTCGAAGGGCAGGGGGGTCACAGATACGCAGTATTTT,NA,17,TRBJ2-3,NA,TRBV6-2/TRBV6-3
CASSSRQGPAYNEQFF,TGTGCCAGCAGCTCCCGACAGGGGCCCGCCTACAATGAGCAGTTCTTC,TRBD1,16,TRBJ2-1,NA,TRBV7-9
CASSVARSGYGYTF,TGTGCCAGCAGCGTAGCGCGGTCTGGCTATGGCTACACCTTC,NA,14,TRBJ1-2,NA,TRBV9
CASRHYDRPDQPQHF,TGTGCCAGCAGACACTACGACAGGCCCGATCAGCCCCAGCATTTT,NA,15,TRBJ1-5,NA,TRBV6-5
CASSRWDEQYF,TGTGCCAGCAGCCGGTGGGACGAGCAGTACTTC,NA,11,TRBJ2-7,NA,TRBV6-5
CASSPAGKGHYEQYF,TGTGCCAGCAGTCCCGCCGGGAAAGGGCACTACGAGCAGTACTTC,NA,15,TRBJ2-7,NA,TRBV27
CASRESGVGNYEQYF,TGTGCCAGCAGGGAATCAGGGGTAGGGAACTACGAGCAGTACTTC,NA,15,TRBJ2-7,NA,TRBV28
CASSQVYSPVPYEQYF,TGTGCCAGCAGCCAAGTGTACAGCCCTGTACCCTACGAGCAGTACTTC,NA,16,TRBJ2-7,NA,TRBV14
CASSLETSGEYNEQFF,TGTGCCAGCAGCTTAGAGACTAGCGGGGAATACAATGAGCAGTTCTTC,TRBD2,16,TRBJ2-1,NA,TRBV7-6
CASSQVVAPAGELFF,TGCGCCAGCAGCCAAGTGGTTGCCCCCGCTGGGGAGCTGTTTTTT,NA,15,TRBJ2-2,NA,TRBV4-1
CAISGEGEAFF,TGTGCCATCAGTGGGGAGGGTGAAGCTTTCTTT,NA,11,TRBJ1-1,NA,TRBV10-3
CASSPMPGGPGDTQYF,TGTGCCAGCTCACCAATGCCGGGAGGGCCGGGAGATACGCAGTATTTT,TRBD2,16,TRBJ2-3,NA,TRBV18
CASSPNYSSYEQYF,TGTGCCAGCTCACCGAACTACAGCTCCTACGAGCAGTACTTC,NA,14,TRBJ2-7,NA,TRBV18
CASSSGVETQYF,TGCGCCAGCAGCTCAGGGGTGGAGACCCAGTACTTC,NA,12,TRBJ2-5,NA,TRBV5-1
CSVVSEGRRSYEQYF,TGCAGCGTCGTTTCCGAGGGGCGCAGGAGCTACGAGCAGTACTTC,NA,15,TRBJ2-7,NA,TRBV29-1
CASSAAGDYNEQFF,TGTGCCAGCAGTGCCGCGGGGGACTACAATGAGCAGTTCTTC,TRBD2,14,TRBJ2-1,NA,TRBV28
CASSLAGGPEGEQYF,TGTGCCAGCAGTTTAGCGGGAGGGCCTGAGGGCGAGCAGTACTTC,TRBD2,15,TRBJ2-7,NA,TRBV6-5
CASSPLSPYEQYF,TGTGCCAGCTCTCCACTATCCCCCTACGAGCAGTACTTC,NA,13,TRBJ2-7,NA,TRBV18
CASRLAGYDRDTQYF,TGTGCCAGCCGCCTAGCGGGATACGATCGGGATACGCAGTATTTT,TRBD2,15,TRBJ2-3,NA,TRBV2
CASRDGLAASYEQYF,TGTGCCAGCAGGGACGGACTAGCGGCCTCCTACGAGCAGTACTTC,TRBD2,15,TRBJ2-7,NA,TRBV28
CASPPGSAEAFF,TGTGCCAGCCCCCCAGGGTCTGCTGAAGCTTTCTTT,NA,12,TRBJ1-1,NA,TRBV2
CASSRGQGPAYGYTF,TGTGCCAGCAGCAGGGGACAGGGACCCGCCTATGGCTACACCTTC,TRBD1,15,TRBJ1-2,NA,TRBV5-5
CASSLGQGDEQFF,TGTGCCAGCAGCTTGGGACAGGGGGATGAGCAGTTCTTC,TRBD1,13,TRBJ2-1,once,TRBV11-2
CASSQDYLGLYF,TGTGCCAGCAGCCAAGATTATTTGGGACTTTACTTC,NA,12,TRBJ2-5,NA,TRBV3-1/TRBV3-2
CASSQAGGHYEQYF,TGTGCCAGCAGCCAAGCGGGAGGGCACTACGAGCAGTACTTC,TRBD2,14,TRBJ2-7,NA,TRBV11-2
CASSPYSGSEQYF,TGTGCCAGCAGCCCCTATAGCGGGAGCGAGCAGTACTTC,TRBD2,13,TRBJ2-7,few,TRBV7-9
CASSIGPNTGELFF,TGCGCCAGCAGCATCGGGCCGAACACCGGGGAGCTGTTTTTT,NA,14,TRBJ2-2,once,TRBV4-1
CASSPRDYMNTGELFF,TGTGCCAGCTCACCTAGGGACTATATGAACACCGGGGAGCTGTTTTTT,TRBD2,16,TRBJ2-2,NA,TRBV18
CAWRLFGANVLTF,TGTGCCTGGAGGCTATTTGGGGCCAACGTCCTGACTTTC,NA,13,TRBJ2-6,once,TRBV30
CASRSQHSGNTIYF,TGTGCCAGCAGATCACAGCATTCTGGAAACACCATATATTTT,NA,14,TRBJ1-3,NA,TRBV6-5